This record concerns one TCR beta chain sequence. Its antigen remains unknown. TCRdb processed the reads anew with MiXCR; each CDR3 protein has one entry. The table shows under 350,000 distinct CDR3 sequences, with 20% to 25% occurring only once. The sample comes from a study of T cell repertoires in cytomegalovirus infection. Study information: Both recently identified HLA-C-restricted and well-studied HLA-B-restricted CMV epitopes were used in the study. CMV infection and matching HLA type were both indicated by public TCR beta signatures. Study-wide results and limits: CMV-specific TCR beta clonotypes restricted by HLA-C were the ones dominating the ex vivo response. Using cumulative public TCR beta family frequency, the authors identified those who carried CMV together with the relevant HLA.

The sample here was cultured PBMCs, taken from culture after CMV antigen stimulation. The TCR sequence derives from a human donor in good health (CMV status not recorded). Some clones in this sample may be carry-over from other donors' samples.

Here the CDR3 reads CASSQEVTANYGYTF. Written as DNA, the CDR3 is TGCGCCAGCAGCCAAGAAGTCACGGCGAACTATGGCTACACCTTC. The gene calls are TRBV4-1 and TRBJ1-2; no clear D gene. The V gene lost 0 bases and the J gene lost 2 bases, with 10 bases spanning the gap. CDR3 length: 15 amino acids. Germline-derived CDR1 and CDR2 are MGHRA and YSYEKL.